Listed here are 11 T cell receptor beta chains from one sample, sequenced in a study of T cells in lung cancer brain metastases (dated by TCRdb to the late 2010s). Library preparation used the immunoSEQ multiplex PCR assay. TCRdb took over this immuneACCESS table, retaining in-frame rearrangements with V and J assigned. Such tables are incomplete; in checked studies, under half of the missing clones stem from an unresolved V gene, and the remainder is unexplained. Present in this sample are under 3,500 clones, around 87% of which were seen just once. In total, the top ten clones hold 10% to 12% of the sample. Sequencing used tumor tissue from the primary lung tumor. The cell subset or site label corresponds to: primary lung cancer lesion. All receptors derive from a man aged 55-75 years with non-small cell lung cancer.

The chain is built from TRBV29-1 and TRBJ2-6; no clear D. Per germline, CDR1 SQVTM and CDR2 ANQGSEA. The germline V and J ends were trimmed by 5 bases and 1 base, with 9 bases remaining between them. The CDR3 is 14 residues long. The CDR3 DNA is TGCAGCGTTCTAGACCATTCTGGGGCCAACGTCCTGACTTTC. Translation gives CSVLDHSGANVLTF.

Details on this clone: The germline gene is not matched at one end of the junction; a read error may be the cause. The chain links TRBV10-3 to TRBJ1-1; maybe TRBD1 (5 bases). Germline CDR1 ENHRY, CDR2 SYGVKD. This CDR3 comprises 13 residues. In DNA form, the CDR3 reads TGTGCCTCACTAGGGACCGCGAACCCTGAAGCTTTCTTT. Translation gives CASLGTANPEAFF.

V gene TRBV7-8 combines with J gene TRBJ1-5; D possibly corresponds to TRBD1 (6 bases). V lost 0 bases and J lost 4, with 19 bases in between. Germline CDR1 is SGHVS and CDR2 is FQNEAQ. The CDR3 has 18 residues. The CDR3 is CASSLAPWTAGRNQPQHF. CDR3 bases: TGTGCCAGCAGCTTAGCCCCCTGGACAGCCGGGAGAAATCAGCCCCAGCATTTT.

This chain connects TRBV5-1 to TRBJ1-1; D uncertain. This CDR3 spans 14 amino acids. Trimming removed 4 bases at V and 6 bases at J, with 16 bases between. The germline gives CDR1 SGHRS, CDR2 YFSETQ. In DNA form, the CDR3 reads TGCGCCAGCAGCCAAGGACGGTTGACCGCTGAAGCTTTCTTT. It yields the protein CASSQGRLTAEAFF.

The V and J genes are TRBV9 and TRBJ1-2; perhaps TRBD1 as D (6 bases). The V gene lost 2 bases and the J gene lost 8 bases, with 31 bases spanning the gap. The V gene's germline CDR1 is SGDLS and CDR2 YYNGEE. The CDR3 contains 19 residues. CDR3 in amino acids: CASSVGITFRQEEMGGYTF. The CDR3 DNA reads TGTGCCAGCAGCGTGGGGATCACATTCAGACAGGAGGAGATGGGCGGCTACACCTTC. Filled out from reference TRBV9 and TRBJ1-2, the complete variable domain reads DSGVTQTPKHLITATGQRVTLRCSPRSGDLSVYWYQQSLDQGLQFLIQYYNGEERAKGNILERFSAQQFPDLHSELNLSSLELGDSALYFCASSVGITFRQEEMGGYTFGSGTRLTVV.

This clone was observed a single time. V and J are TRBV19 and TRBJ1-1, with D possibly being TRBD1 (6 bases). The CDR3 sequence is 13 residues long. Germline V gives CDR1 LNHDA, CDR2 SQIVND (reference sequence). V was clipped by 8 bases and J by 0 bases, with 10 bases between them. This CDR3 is CASDGGMNTEAFF. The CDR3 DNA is TGTGCCAGTGATGGGGGCATGAACACTGAAGCTTTCTTT. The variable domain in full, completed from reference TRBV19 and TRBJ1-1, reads DGGITQSPKYLFRKEGQNVTLSCEQNLNHDAMYWYRQDPGQGLRLIYYSQIVNDFQKGDIAEGYSVSREKKESFPLTVTSAQKNPTAFYLCASDGGMNTEAFFGQGTRLTVV.

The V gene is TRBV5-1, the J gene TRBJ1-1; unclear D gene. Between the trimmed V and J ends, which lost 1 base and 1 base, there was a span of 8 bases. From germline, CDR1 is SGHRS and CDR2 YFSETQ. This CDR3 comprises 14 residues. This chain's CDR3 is CASSLTPSNTEAFF. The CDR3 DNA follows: TGCGCCAGCAGCTTGACCCCTTCGAACACTGAAGCTTTCTTT.

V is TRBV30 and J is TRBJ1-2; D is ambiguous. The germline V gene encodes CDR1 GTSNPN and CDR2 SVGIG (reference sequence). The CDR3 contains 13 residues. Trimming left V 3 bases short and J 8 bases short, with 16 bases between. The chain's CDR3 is CAWSPGRPGGYTF. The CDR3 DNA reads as TGTGCCTGGAGCCCCGGACGTCCCGGCGGCTACACCTTC.

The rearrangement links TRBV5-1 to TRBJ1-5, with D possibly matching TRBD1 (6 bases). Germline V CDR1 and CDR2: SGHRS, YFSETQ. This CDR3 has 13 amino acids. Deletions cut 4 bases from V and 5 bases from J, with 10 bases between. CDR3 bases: TGCGCCAGCAGCATGAACAGGGATCAGCCCCAGCATTTT. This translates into CASSMNRDQPQHF.

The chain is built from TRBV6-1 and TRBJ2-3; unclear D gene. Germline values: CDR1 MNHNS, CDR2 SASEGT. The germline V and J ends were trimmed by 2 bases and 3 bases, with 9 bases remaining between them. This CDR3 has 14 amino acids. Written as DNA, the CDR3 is TGTGCCAGCAGTGAAATGTACGCGACAGATACGCAGTATTTT. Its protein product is CASSEMYATDTQYF.

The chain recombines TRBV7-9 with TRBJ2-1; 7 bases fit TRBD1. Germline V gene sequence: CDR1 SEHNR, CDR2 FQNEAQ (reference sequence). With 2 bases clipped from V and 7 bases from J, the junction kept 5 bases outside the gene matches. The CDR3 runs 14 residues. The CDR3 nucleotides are TGTGCCAGCAGCTTAATCTCACAGGGGAATGAGCAGTTCTTC. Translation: CASSLISQGNEQFF.